This T cell receptor (beta chain) was obtained from a study of blood T cell repertoires in COVID-19. About the research overall: Whether acute or convalescent, the COVID-19 samples came from the United States, Italy and Spain. Nucleic acid was either cDNA or gDNA, and it came from T cells, B-cell-depleted T cells, or PBMCs.

Profiled with immunoSEQ multiplex PCR; TCRdb holds only in-frame clones, not every one. The sample consists of almost 50,000 clones, roughly nine tenths of them appearing once. This CDR3 region has 14 residues. V shed 0 bases and J 10 bases; nucleotides not matched to a gene: 6. Germline CDR1 SGHTA, CDR2 FQGNSA. The sequence derives from a human donor in a cohort sampled during active COVID-19. Material for sequencing was peripheral blood. The rearrangement joins TRBV7-2 to TRBJ2-1; 7 positions match TRBD2. This CDR3 reads CASSLALGGREQFF. The CDR3 DNA reads as TGTGCCAGCAGCTTAGCCCTAGGCGGGAGAGAGCAGTTCTTC.